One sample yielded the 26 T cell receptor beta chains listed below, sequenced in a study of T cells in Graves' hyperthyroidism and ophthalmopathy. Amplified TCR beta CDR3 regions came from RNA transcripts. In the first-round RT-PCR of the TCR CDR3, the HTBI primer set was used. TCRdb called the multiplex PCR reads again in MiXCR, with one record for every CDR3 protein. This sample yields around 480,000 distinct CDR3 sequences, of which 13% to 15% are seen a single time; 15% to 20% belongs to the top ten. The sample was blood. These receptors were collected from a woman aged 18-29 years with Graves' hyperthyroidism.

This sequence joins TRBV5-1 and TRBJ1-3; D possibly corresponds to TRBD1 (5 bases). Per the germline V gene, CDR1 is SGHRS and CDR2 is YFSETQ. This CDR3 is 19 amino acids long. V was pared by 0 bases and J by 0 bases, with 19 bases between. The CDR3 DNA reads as TGCGCCAGCAGCTTGGCCCCTAACCGGGACGGGGGCTCTGGAAACACCATATATTTT. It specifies CASSLAPNRDGGSGNTIYF.

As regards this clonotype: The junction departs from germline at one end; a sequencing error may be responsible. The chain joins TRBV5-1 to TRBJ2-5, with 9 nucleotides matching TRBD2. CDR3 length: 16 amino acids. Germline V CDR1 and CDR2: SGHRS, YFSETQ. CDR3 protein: CANSRFQAGGQETQYF. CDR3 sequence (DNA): TGCGCCAACAGCCGTTTCCAGGCGGGAGGGCAAGAGACCCAGTACTTC.

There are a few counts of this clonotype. CDR3 region: CATSKKRGGVEQFF. CDR3 coding DNA: TGTGCCACCAGCAAGAAGCGGGGAGGGGTTGAGCAGTTCTTC. This chain links TRBV15 with TRBJ2-1, with TRBD2 identical over 7 bases. Germline CDR1 is LNHNV and CDR2 is YYDKDF (reference sequence). Losses at the gene ends were 4 bases for V and 9 bases for J; bases not matched to a gene: 9. The CDR3 totals 14 residues.

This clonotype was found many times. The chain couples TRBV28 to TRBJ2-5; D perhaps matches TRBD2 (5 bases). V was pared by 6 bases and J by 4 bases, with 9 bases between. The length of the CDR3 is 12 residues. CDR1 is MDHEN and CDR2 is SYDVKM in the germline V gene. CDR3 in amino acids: CASRGVGETQYF. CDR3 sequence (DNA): TGTGCCAGCAGGGGAGTGGGAGAGACCCAGTACTTC.

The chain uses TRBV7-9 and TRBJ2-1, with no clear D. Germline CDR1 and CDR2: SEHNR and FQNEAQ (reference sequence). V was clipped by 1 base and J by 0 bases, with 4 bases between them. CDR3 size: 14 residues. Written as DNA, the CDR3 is TGTGCCAGCAGCTTAGTGTACTCCTACAATGAGCAGTTCTTC. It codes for CASSLVYSYNEQFF.

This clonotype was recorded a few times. The DNA for the CDR3 is TGCGCCAGCAGCGGGGACTCCGGTATAAAAGCTTTCTTT. Protein product: CASSGDSGIKAFF. The chain couples TRBV5-1 to TRBJ1-1, with D tentatively TRBD1 (5 bases). V shed 4 bases and J shed 9 bases, with 16 bases lying between them. Germline V lookup: CDR1 SGHRS, CDR2 YFSETQ. The CDR3 sequence is 13 residues long.

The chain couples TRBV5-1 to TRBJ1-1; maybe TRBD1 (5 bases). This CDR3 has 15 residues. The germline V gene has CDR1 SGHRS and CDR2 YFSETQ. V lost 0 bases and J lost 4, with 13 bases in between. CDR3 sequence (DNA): TGCGCCAGCAGCTTGGAACCAGGGTATGGCACTGAAGCTTTCTTT. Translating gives CASSLEPGYGTEAFF. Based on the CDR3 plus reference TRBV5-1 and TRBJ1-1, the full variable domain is KAGVTQTPRYLIKTRGQQVTLSCSPISGHRSVSWYQQTPGQGLQFLFEYFSETQRNKGNFPGRFSGRQFSNSRSEMNVSTLELGDSALYLCASSLEPGYGTEAFFGQGTRLTVV.

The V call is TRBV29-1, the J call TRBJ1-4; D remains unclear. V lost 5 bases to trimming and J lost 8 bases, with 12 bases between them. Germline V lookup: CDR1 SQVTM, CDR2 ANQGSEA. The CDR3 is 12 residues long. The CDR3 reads CSVSPSPEKLFF. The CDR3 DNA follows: TGCAGCGTTTCCCCCTCTCCGGAAAAACTGTTTTTT.

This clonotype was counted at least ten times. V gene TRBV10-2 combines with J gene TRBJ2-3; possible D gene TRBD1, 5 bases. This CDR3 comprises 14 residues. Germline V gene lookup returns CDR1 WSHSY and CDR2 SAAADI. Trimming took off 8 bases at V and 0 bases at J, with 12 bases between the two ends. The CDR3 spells CASVAGISTDTQYF. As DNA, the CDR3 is TGCGCCAGCGTGGCAGGGATCAGCACAGATACGCAGTATTTT.

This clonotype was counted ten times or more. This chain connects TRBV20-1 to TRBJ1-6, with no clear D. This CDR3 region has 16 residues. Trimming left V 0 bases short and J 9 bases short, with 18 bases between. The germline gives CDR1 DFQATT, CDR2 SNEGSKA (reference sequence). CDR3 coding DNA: TGCAGTGCTAGAGATTTGCAGGCAGATAGAGGTTCACCCCTCCACTTT. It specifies CSARDLQADRGSPLHF.

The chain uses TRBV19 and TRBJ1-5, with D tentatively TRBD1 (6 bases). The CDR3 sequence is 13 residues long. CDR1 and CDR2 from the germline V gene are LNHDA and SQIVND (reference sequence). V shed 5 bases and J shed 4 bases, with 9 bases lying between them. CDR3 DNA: TGTGCCAGTAGTGTGACAGGAAATCAGCCCCAGCATTTT. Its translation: CASSVTGNQPQHF.

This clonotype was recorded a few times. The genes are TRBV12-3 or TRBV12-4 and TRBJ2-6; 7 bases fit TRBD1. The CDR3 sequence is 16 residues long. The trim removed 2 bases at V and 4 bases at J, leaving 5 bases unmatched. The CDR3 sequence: CASSLSGGTGANVLTF. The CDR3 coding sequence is TGTGCCAGCAGTTTATCAGGGGGAACCGGGGCCAACGTCCTGACTTTC.

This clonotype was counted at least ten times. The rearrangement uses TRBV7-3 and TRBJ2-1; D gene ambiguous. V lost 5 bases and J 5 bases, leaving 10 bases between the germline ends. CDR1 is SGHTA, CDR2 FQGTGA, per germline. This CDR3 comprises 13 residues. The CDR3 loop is CASSPGPNNEQFF. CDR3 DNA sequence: TGTGCCAGCAGCCCCGGACCGAACAATGAGCAGTTCTTC.

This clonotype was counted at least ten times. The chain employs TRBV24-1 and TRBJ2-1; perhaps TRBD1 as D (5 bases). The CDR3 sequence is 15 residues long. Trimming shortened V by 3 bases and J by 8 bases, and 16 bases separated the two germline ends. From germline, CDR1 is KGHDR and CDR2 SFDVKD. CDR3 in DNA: TGTGCCACCAGTGATCTCGCCCAGGGATGGGATGAGCAGTTCTTC. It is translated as CATSDLAQGWDEQFF.

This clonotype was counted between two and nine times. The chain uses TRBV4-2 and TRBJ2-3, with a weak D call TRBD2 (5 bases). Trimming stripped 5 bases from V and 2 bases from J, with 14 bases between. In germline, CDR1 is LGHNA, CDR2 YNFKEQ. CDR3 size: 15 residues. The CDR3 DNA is TGTGCCAGCAGCAATCAAGAGGGTCACACAGATACGCAGTATTTT. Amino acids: CASSNQEGHTDTQYF.

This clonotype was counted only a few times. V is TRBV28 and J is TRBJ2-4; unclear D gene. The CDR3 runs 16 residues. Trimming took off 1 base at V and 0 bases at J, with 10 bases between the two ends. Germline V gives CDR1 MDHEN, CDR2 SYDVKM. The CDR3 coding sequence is TGTGCCAGCAGTTTATCGGCGATCTTAGCCAAAAACATTCAGTACTTC. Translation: CASSLSAILAKNIQYF.

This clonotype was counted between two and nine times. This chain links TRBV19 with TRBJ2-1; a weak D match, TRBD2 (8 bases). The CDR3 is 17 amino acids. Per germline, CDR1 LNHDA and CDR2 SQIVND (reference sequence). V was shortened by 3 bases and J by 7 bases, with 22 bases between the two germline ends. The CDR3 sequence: CASSILGTAGVRNEQFF. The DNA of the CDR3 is TGTGCCAGTAGTATTCTGGGGACAGCGGGAGTTCGGAATGAGCAGTTCTTC.

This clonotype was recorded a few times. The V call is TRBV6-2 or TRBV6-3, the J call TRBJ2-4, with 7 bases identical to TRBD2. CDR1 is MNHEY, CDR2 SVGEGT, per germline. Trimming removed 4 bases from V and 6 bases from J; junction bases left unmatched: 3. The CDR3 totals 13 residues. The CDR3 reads CASSWGGSNIQYF. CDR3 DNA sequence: TGTGCCAGCAGTTGGGGGGGATCAAACATTCAGTACTTC.

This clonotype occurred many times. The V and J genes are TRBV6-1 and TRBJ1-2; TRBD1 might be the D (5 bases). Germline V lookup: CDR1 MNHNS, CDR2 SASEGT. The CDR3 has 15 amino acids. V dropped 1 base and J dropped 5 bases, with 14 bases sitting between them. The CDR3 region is CASSEEGRESYGYTF. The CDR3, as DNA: TGTGCCAGCAGTGAAGAGGGCAGGGAGAGTTATGGCTACACCTTC.

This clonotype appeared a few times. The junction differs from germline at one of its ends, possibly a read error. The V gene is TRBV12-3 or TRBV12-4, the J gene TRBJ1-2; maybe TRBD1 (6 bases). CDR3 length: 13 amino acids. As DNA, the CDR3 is TGTGCCAGCAGCCAGGACAGCTGGACTGGCCACACCTTC. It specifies CASSQDSWTGHTF.

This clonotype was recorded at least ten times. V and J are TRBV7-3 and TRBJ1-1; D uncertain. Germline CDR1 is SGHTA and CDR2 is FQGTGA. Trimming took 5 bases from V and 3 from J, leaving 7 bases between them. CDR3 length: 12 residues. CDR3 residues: CASSPYHTEAFF. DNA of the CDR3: TGTGCCAGCAGCCCCTACCACACTGAAGCTTTCTTT.

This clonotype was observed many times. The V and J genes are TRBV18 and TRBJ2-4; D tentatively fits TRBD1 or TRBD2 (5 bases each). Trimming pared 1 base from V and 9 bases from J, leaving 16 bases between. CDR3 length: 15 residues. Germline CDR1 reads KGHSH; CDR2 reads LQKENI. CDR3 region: CASSPQGTYQVIQYF. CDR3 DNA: TGTGCCAGCTCACCACAGGGGACGTACCAGGTCATTCAGTACTTC.

The CDR3 sequence: CASSFEGTDTQYF. Written as DNA, the CDR3 is TGTGCCAGCAGCTTCGAGGGCACAGATACGCAGTATTTT. This chain links TRBV9 with TRBJ2-3; the D is unclear. Germline V gene data show CDR1 as SGDLS and CDR2 as YYNGEE. The CDR3 consists of 13 residues. The ends were cut back, 4 bases at V and 1 base at J, with 7 bases in the middle.

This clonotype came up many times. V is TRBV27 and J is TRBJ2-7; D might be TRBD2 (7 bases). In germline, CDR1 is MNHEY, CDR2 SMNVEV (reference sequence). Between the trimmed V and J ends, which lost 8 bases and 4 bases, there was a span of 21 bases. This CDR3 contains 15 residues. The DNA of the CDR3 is TGTGCCAGCGGTGACGGGGGGCAAGCTATATACGAGCAGTACTTC. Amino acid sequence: CASGDGGQAIYEQYF.

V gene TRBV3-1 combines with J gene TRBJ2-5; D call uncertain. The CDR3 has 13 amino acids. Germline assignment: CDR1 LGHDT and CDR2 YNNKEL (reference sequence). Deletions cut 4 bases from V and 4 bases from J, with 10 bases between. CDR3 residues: CASSLTWRETQYF. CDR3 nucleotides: TGTGCCAGCAGCCTTACCTGGAGAGAGACCCAGTACTTC.

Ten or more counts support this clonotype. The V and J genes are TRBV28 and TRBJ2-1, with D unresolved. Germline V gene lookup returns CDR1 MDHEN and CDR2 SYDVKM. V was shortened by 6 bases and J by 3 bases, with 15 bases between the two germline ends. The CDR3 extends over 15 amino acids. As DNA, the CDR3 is TGTGCCAGCAGGGTTGACGGTCCCGGCTACAATGAGCAGTTCTTC. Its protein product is CASRVDGPGYNEQFF.